Below are 3 T cell receptor beta chains sequenced from a single sample in a study of blood T cell repertoires in COVID-19. Some clones are missing from TCRdb's copy, which holds only in-frame ones; the method was immunoSEQ multiplex PCR. Altogether over 150,000 clones are present, around 85% being singletons, with the ten largest covering approximately 3%. The sequenced sample was PBMCs or T cells enriched from blood (not recorded which). Source of these receptors: a woman aged 25 to 45 who had recovered from COVID-19.

The rearrangement uses TRBV29-1 and TRBJ2-1, with D hard to call. There are 14 residues in the CDR3. V was trimmed by 6 bases and J by 7 bases, leaving 19 bases between them. Germline V CDR1 and CDR2: SQVTM, ANQGSEA. CDR3 in amino acids: CSVLTGEHINEQFF. The CDR3 bases are TGCAGCGTATTGACTGGAGAACATATAAATGAGCAGTTCTTC.

This chain connects TRBV9 to TRBJ2-7; 10 bases match TRBD2. Trimming at V came to 0 bases and at J to 3 bases, leaving 3 bases not matched to a gene. The CDR3 is made up of 15 amino acids. Germline CDR1 SGDLS, CDR2 YYNGEE. The CDR3 region is CASSVGLAGDYEQYF. The CDR3 DNA reads as TGTGCCAGCAGCGTAGGCCTAGCGGGAGACTACGAGCAGTACTTC.

V gene TRBV27 combines with J gene TRBJ1-5; the D gene is possibly TRBD1 (6 bases). The CDR3 is made up of 16 amino acids. Deletions cut 5 bases from V and 0 bases from J, with 14 bases between. The germline V gene has CDR1 MNHEY and CDR2 SMNVEV (reference sequence). The DNA of the CDR3 is TGTGCCAGCAGTCCCTCAGGGGTCTATAGCAATCAGCCCCAGCATTTT. It yields the protein CASSPSGVYSNQPQHF.